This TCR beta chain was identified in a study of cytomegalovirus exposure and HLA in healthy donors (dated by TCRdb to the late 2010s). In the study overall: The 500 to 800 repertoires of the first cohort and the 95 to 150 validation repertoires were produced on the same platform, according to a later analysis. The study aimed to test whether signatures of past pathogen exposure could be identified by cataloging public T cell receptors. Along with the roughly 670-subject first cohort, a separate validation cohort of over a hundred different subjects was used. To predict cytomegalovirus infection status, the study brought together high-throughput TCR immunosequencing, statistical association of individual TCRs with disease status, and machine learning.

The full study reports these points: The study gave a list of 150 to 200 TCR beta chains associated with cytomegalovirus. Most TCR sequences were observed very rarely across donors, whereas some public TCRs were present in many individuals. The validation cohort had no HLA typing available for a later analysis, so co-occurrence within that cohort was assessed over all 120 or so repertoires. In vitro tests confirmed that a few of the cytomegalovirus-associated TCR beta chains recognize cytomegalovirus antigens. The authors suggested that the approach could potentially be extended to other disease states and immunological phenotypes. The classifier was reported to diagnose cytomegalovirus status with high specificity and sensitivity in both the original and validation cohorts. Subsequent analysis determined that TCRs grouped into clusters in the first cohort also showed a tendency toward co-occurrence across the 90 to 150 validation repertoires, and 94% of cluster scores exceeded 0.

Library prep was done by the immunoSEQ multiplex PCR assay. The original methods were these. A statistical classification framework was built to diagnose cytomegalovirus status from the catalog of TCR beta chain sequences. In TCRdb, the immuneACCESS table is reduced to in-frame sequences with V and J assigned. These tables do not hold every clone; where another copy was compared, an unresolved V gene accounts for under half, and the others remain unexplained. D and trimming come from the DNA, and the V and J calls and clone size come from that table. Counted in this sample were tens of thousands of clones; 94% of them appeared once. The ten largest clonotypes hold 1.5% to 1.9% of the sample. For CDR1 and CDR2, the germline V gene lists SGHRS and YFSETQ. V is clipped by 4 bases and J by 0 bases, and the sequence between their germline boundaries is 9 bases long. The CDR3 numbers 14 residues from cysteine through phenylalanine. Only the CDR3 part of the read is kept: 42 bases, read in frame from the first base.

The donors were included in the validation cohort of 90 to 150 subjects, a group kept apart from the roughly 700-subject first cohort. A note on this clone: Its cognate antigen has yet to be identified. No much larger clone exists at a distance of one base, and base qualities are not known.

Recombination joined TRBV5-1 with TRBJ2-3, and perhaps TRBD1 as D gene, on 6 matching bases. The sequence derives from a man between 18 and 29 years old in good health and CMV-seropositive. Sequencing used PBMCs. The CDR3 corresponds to CASSRGGSTDTQYF. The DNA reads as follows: TGCGCCAGCAGCCGAGGGGGTAGCACAGATACGCAGTATTTT. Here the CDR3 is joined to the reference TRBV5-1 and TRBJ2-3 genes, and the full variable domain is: KAGVTQTPRYLIKTRGQQVTLSCSPISGHRSVSWYQQTPGQGLQFLFEYFSETQRNKGNFPGRFSGRQFSNSRSEMNVSTLELGDSALYLCASSRGGSTDTQYFGPGTRLTVL.